This TCR beta chain was recorded in a study of CD8 T cells in Susac syndrome. Germline CDR1 reads KGHDR; CDR2 reads SFDVKD. Trimming stripped 3 bases from V and 7 bases from J, with 8 bases between. The CDR3 contains 13 residues. Random hexamers primed reverse transcription of about 0.45 to 1 ug RNA. Each CDR3 protein gets one entry after TCRdb re-called the immunoSEQ multiplex PCR reads with MiXCR. Of 85,000 to 95,000 distinct CDR3 sequences listed, around 94% are singletons. The chain joins TRBV24-1 to TRBJ2-2; D is uncertain. The receptor comes from a human donor with Susac syndrome. Material for sequencing was CD4+ T cells from PBMCs. CDR3 sequence (DNA): TGTGCCACCAGTGATACAGCCTACGGGGAGCTGTTTTTT. It translates to CATSDTAYGELFF.